Included here is one T cell receptor (beta chain) sequence, with context. What it recognizes is unknown. This specimen comes from a study of cytomegalovirus exposure and HLA in healthy donors. In the study overall: It was reported in a later analysis that the 100 to 150 validation repertoires used the same platform as the roughly 700 first-cohort repertoires. Study-level findings and limits: Later, an analysis found that TCR clusters from the first cohort tended to co-occur in the roughly 110 validation repertoires. A list of 150 or so TCR beta chains associated with cytomegalovirus was given. In vitro work confirmed that three CMV-associated chains recognize CMV antigens.

The protocol was immunoSEQ multiplex PCR, while the TCRdb copy is restricted to in-frame clones and leaves out a portion. The sample lists almost 75,000 clones, approximately 86% occurring once. V lost 1 base and J lost 5; bases outside the gene matches: 6. Germline lookup yields CDR1 SGHDT and CDR2 YYEEEE. The CDR3 is made up of 15 amino acids. The chain couples TRBV5-6 to TRBJ2-1; TRBD2 aligns across 7 bases. The sequencing input was PBMCs. This receptor was taken from a man aged 25-45 years in good health and CMV-seronegative. Here the CDR3 DNA reads TGTGCCAGCAGCTTGAAGGGACTACTCAACAATGAGCAGTTCTTC. Its translation is CASSLKGLLNNEQFF.